This T cell receptor beta chain was sequenced for a study of blood T cell repertoires in COVID-19. Study overall: PBMCs, B-cell-depleted T cells, or T cells were the source of the cDNA or gDNA that made up the material.

Unmatched junction bases numbered 3, after V lost 5 bases and J lost 4 bases. Germline assignment: CDR1 SGHTA and CDR2 FQGNSA. This CDR3 is 14 amino acids long. Study processing details: Amplification of reference gene primers provided the estimated nucleated cell counts. Assay: immunoSEQ multiplex PCR; the TCRdb copy retains only in-frame clones and omits some. D and trimming come from the DNA, and the V and J calls and clone size come from that table. The data contain approximately 170,000 clones, about 85% of them seen just once; the ten biggest clones take up about 1.2%. The origin of this receptor is a man between 60 and 75 years old who had recovered from COVID-19. The V gene is TRBV7-2, the J gene TRBJ1-4; 8 nucleotides align to TRBD1. The sample was peripheral blood. The CDR3 nucleotides read TGTGCCAGCAGCCGTGACAGGGGTAATGAAAAACTGTTTTTT. Encoded protein: CASSRDRGNEKLFF. Using reference TRBV7-2 and TRBJ1-4 for the parts outside the CDR3, the full variable domain is GAGVSQSPSNKVTEKGKDVELRCDPISGHTALYWYRQSLGQGLEFLIYFQGNSAPDKSGLPSDRFSAERTGGSVSTLTIQRTQQEDSAVYLCASSRDRGNEKLFFGSGTQLSVL.